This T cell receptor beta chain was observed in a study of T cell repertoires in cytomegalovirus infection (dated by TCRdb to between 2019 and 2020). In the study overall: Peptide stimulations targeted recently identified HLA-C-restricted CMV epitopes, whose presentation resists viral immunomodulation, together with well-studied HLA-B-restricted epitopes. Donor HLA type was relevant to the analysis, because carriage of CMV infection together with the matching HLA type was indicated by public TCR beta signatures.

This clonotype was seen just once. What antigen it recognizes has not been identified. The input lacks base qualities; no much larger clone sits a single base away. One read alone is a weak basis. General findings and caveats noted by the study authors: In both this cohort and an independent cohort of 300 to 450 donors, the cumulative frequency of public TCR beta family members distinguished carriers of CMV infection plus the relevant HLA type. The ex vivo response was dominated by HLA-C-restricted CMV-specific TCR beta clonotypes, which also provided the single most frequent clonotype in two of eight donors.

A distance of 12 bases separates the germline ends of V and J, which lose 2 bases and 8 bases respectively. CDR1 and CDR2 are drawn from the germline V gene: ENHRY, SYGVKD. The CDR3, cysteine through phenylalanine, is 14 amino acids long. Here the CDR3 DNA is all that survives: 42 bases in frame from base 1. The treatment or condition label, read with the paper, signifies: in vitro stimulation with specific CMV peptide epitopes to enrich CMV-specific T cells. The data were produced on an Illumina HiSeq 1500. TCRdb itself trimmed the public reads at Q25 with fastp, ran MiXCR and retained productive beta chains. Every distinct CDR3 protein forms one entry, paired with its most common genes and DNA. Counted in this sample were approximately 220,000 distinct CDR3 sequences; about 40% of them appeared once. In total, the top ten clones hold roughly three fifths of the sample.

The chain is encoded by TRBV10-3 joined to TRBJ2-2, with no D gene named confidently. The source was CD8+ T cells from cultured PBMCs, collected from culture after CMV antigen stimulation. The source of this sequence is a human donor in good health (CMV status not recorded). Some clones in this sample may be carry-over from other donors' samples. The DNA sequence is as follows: TGTGCCATCAGTGAGGAGACGCCCTCGGGGGAGCTGTTTTTT. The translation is CAISEETPSGELFF.